Presented here are 22 T cell receptor beta chains from one specimen sequenced in a study of neoadjuvant nivolumab and ipilimumab in lung cancer. The data were produced by immunoSEQ multiplex PCR, yet TCRdb's version contains in-frame clones alone and is incomplete. The profile shows 30,000 or so clones, around 80% of them singletons. Source: tumor tissue, taken after neoadjuvant nivolumab, alone or with ipilimumab, at or shortly before surgery. The receptors come from an adult with non-small cell lung cancer.

This chain uses TRBV18 with TRBJ1-5, with D perhaps TRBD1 (5 bases). V lost 5 bases to trimming and J lost 1 base, with 15 bases between them. The CDR3 runs 16 residues. CDR1 and CDR2 from the germline V gene are KGHSH and LQKENI. DNA for the CDR3: TGTGCCAGCTCAACGGGGGGGACGGGGAGCAATCAGCCCCAGCATTTT. Its protein is CASSTGGTGSNQPQHF. The whole variable domain, filled in from reference TRBV18 and TRBJ1-5, reads NAGVMQNPRHLVRRRGQEARLRCSPMKGHSHVYWYRQLPEEGLKFMVYLQKENIIDESGMPKERFSAEFPKEGPSILRIQQVVRGDSAAYFCASSTGGTGSNQPQHFGDGTRLSIL.

V is TRBV5-1 and J is TRBJ2-5; D not certain. Trimming took 0 bases from V and 2 from J, leaving 2 bases between them. The V gene's germline CDR1 is SGHRS and CDR2 YFSETQ. The CDR3 covers 12 residues. The CDR3: CASSLEQETQYF. CDR3 coding DNA: TGCGCCAGCAGCTTGGAACAAGAGACCCAGTACTTC.

The rearrangement uses TRBV30 and TRBJ2-2; 7 nucleotides align to TRBD1. Germline CDR1 GTSNPN, CDR2 SVGIG (reference sequence). There are 18 residues in the CDR3. The ends lost 2 bases at V and 4 bases at J; junction bases unmatched: 16. The DNA of the CDR3 is TGTGCCTGGAGTAAGGGTCGGACTCCGGGACAGTTCACCGGGGAGCTGTTTTTT. As protein: CAWSKGRTPGQFTGELFF. Variable domain in full (rest from reference TRBV30 and TRBJ2-2): SQTIHQWPATLVQPVGSPLSLECTVEGTSNPNLYWYRQAAGRGLQLLFYSVGIGQISSEVPQNLSASRPQDRQFILSSKKLLLSDSGFYLCAWSKGRTPGQFTGELFFGEGSRLTVL.

This clone has a single count. It is unclear where the CDR3 begins or ends on the DNA, so no DNA is shown, and the CDR3 is as TCRdb lists it. V is TRBV30 and J is TRBJ2-3. Germline assignment: CDR1 GTSNPN and CDR2 SVGIG (reference sequence). The CDR3 numbers 14 amino acids, ends counted. The CDR3 sequence is CAWSVLRAADTQYF.

The chain joins TRBV6-1 to TRBJ1-2; TRBD1 matches 9 bases. CDR1 and CDR2 from the germline V gene are MNHNS and SASEGT. CDR3 size: 13 residues. V lost 11 bases, J lost 2 bases, and 6 bases stayed unmatched. The CDR3 is CAGGQGLNYGYTF. In DNA form, the CDR3 reads TGTGCCGGTGGACAGGGGTTGAACTATGGCTACACCTTC.

The chain carries TRBV7-2 and TRBJ1-6; D perhaps matches TRBD1 (5 bases). V was pared by 7 bases and J by 11 bases, with 15 bases between. The germline V gene encodes CDR1 SGHTA and CDR2 FQGNSA. This CDR3 region has 13 residues. The CDR3 bases are TGTGCCAGCACCTCACGCGGGGACCCACCCCTCCACTTT. Its translation: CASTSRGDPPLHF.

The rearrangement joins TRBV29-1 to TRBJ2-5; unclear D gene. This CDR3 has 13 amino acids. Trimming took 1 base from V and 5 from J, leaving 11 bases between them. Germline V gene lookup returns CDR1 SQVTM and CDR2 ANQGSEA. DNA of the CDR3: TGCAGCGTTGAAGCGGTTGGCCTGGAGACCCAGTACTTC. Residues: CSVEAVGLETQYF.

By share, this clone counts as medium-sized. The V call is TRBV5-5, the J call TRBJ2-6; 7 positions match TRBD1. The CDR3 is 20 amino acids. CDR1 is SGHKS, CDR2 YYEKEE, per germline (reference sequence). J gave up 0 bases and V 2 bases, and 14 bases lay outside the gene matches. DNA for the CDR3: TGTGCCAGCAGCTTAATTTTGACAGGGTCCTTTCTCTCTGGGGCCAACGTCCTGACTTTC. Translated, it gives CASSLILTGSFLSGANVLTF.

The chain joins TRBV2 to TRBJ2-2; 8 bases align to TRBD1. The CDR3 is 14 amino acids. Per germline, CDR1 SNHLY and CDR2 FYNNEI. V dropped 6 bases and J dropped 6; count of bases not matched to a gene: 6. As DNA, the CDR3 is TGTGCCAGCAGGACAGGGGACGTTTCCGGGGAGCTGTTTTTT. Translating it yields CASRTGDVSGELFF.

The chain joins TRBV30 to TRBJ2-7; no clear D gene. The CDR3 is made up of 11 amino acids. The V gene's germline CDR1 is GTSNPN and CDR2 SVGIG (reference sequence). Trimming took 2 bases from V and 3 from J, leaving 5 bases between them. CDR3 in amino acids: CAWSPNYEQYF. The DNA of the CDR3 is TGTGCCTGGAGTCCCAACTACGAGCAGTACTTC.

The rearrangement joins TRBV11-2 to TRBJ1-2; tentatively, D is TRBD1 (5 bases). Germline V CDR1 and CDR2: SGHAT, FQNNGV. The CDR3 consists of 13 residues. The V end was cut by 1 base, the J end by 4 bases, with 7 bases between. CDR3 amino acids: CASSLGQGYGYTF. The CDR3 nucleotides read TGTGCCAGCAGCTTAGGTCAGGGCTATGGCTACACCTTC.

The rearrangement uses TRBV11-2 and TRBJ1-5, with D tentatively TRBD1 (6 bases). CDR3 size: 15 residues. The germline CDR1 and CDR2 sequences are SGHAT and FQNNGV. Trimming left V 2 bases short and J 1 base short, with 9 bases between. In DNA form, the CDR3 reads TGTGCCAGCAGCTTAACAGGGTTGAGCAATCAGCCCCAGCATTTT. Translation: CASSLTGLSNQPQHF.

V and J are TRBV4-1 and TRBJ1-6; weak D call: TRBD1 (5 bases). The V end was cut by 0 bases, the J end by 9 bases, with 15 bases between. The CDR3 is 16 residues long. Germline V gene data show CDR1 as MGHRA and CDR2 as YSYEKL. CDR3 sequence: CASSQDLGRVSSPLHF. The CDR3 nucleotides are TGCGCCAGCAGCCAAGATTTAGGCAGGGTGTCTTCACCCCTCCACTTT.

The chain joins TRBV5-4 to TRBJ2-5, with a possible D match to TRBD2 (5 bases). CDR1 SGHNT and CDR2 YYREEE come from the germline V gene (reference sequence). The V gene lost 4 bases and the J gene lost 5 bases, with 12 bases spanning the gap. The CDR3 is 13 residues long. The CDR3 DNA sequence: TGTGCCAGCAGCATGGACCGGAGGGAGACCCAGTACTTC. This codes for CASSMDRRETQYF.

This clone was seen a single time. One junction end does not reproduce the germline sequence, and a read error may be involved. This rearrangement joins TRBV2 to TRBJ1-5, with D uncertain. The V gene's germline CDR1 is SNHLY and CDR2 FYNNEI. This CDR3 contains 14 residues. CDR3 protein: CASREEWQNQPQHF. Written as DNA, the CDR3 is TGTGCCAGCAGGGAAGAATGGCAGAATCAGCCCCAGCATTTT.

V and J are TRBV7-3 and TRBJ2-3; 7 bases are a match to TRBD2. With V trimmed by 5 bases and J by 1 base, 9 bases remained unmatched. The CDR3 runs 16 residues. The germline V gene encodes CDR1 SGHTA and CDR2 FQGTGA. The CDR3 reads CASSRGVSGGTDTQYF. The CDR3 nucleotides are TGTGCCAGCAGCCGGGGGGTTAGCGGAGGCACAGATACGCAGTATTTT.

This chain connects TRBV7-2 to TRBJ2-1; D is possibly TRBD2 (5 bases). V was shortened by 3 bases and J by 6 bases, with 9 bases between the two germline ends. CDR3 length: 13 amino acids. CDR1 is SGHTA and CDR2 is FQGNSA in the germline V gene. DNA for the CDR3: TGTGCCAGCAGCTTGTCAACTAGCAATGAGCAGTTCTTC. It codes for CASSLSTSNEQFF.

The chain combines TRBV7-2 with TRBJ2-2; 7 positions match TRBD2. The CDR3 loop spans 13 amino acids. CDR1 is SGHTA, CDR2 FQGNSA, per germline. With 5 bases clipped from V and 7 bases from J, the junction kept 4 bases outside the gene matches. The CDR3: CASSPGGVGELFF. The CDR3 coding sequence is TGTGCCAGCAGCCCGGGAGGAGTCGGGGAGCTGTTTTTT. Complete variable domain (other parts from reference TRBV7-2 and TRBJ2-2): GAGVSQSPSNKVTEKGKDVELRCDPISGHTALYWYRQSLGQGLEFLIYFQGNSAPDKSGLPSDRFSAERTGGSVSTLTIQRTQQEDSAVYLCASSPGGVGELFFGEGSRLTVL.

The CDR3 spells CASSLDGQQGSDTQYF. The DNA of the CDR3 is TGTGCCAGCAGCTTAGACGGTCAACAGGGCTCAGATACGCAGTATTTT. V and J are TRBV11-3 and TRBJ2-3; D may be TRBD1 (6 bases). CDR3 size: 16 residues. Trimming pared 0 bases from V and 4 bases from J, leaving 14 bases between. Germline V gene data show CDR1 as SGHNT and CDR2 as YENEEA.

This clone was counted between two and nine times. Other DNA sequences within the sample encode an identical CDR3. The J gene is TRBJ2-2, the V gene TRBV9, with D maybe TRBD1 (6 bases). The CDR3 runs 15 residues. V was clipped by 3 bases and J by 1 base, with 10 bases between them. CDR1 is SGDLS, CDR2 YYNGEE, per germline. CDR3 coding DNA: TGTGCCAGCAGCGAGACGACAGGGAACACCGGGGAGCTGTTTTTT. Its protein product is CASSETTGNTGELFF. Full variable domain (outside the CDR3, taken from reference TRBV9 and TRBJ2-2): DSGVTQTPKHLITATGQRVTLRCSPRSGDLSVYWYQQSLDQGLQFLIQYYNGEERAKGNILERFSAQQFPDLHSELNLSSLELGDSALYFCASSETTGNTGELFFGEGSRLTVL.

This chain connects TRBV6-6 to TRBJ2-7; 7 bases are shared with TRBD2. The germline gives CDR1 MNHNY, CDR2 SVGAGI (reference sequence). After removal of 7 bases from V and 1 base from J, the junction contained 7 bases not matched to a gene. CDR3 size: 14 residues. CDR3 sequence reads: CASTTWGGSYEQYF. The CDR3 nucleotides are TGTGCCAGCACTACCTGGGGGGGGTCCTACGAGCAGTACTTC.

The V call is TRBV18, the J call TRBJ2-6; D possibly corresponds to TRBD1 (6 bases). The CDR3 totals 17 residues. V was clipped by 5 bases and J by 0 bases, with 14 bases between them. Germline V gene lookup returns CDR1 KGHSH and CDR2 LQKENI. CDR3: CASSIQGPTSGANVLTF. The CDR3 DNA reads TGTGCCAGCTCAATCCAGGGGCCCACCTCTGGGGCCAACGTCCTGACTTTC.